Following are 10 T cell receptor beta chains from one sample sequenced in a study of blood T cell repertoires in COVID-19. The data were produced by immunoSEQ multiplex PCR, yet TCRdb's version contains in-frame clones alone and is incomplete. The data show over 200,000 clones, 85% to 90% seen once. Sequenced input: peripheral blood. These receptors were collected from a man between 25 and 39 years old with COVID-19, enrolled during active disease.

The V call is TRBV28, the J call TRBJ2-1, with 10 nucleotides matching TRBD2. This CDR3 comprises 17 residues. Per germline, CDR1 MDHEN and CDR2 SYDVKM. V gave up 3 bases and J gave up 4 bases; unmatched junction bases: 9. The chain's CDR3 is CASSLGSAGGHYNEQFF. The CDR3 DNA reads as TGTGCCAGCAGTTTGGGGTCAGCGGGGGGGCATTACAATGAGCAGTTCTTC.

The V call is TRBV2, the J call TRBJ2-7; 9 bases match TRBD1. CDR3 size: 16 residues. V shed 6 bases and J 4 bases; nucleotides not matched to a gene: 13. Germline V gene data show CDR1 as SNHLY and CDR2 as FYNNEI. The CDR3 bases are TGTGCCAGCAGGTCGACAGGGGGGAATTTTGTGTACGAGCAGTACTTC. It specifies CASRSTGGNFVYEQYF.

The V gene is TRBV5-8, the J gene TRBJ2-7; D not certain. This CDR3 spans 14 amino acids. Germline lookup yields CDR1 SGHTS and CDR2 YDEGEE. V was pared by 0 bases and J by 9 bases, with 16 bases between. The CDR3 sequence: CASSLEPRQVGQYF. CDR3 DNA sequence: TGTGCCAGCAGCTTGGAACCACGCCAAGTCGGGCAGTACTTC. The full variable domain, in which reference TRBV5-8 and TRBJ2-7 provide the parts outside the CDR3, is EAGVTQSPTHLIKTRGQQATLRCSPISGHTSVYWYQQALGLGLQFLLWYDEGEERNRGNFPPRFSGRQFPNYSSELNVNALELEDSALYLCASSLEPRQVGQYFGPGTRLTVT.

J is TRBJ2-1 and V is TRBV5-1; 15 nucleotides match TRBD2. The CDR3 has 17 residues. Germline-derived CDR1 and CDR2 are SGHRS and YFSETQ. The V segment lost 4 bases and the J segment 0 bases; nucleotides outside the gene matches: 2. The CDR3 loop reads CASSGTSGGPSYNEQFF. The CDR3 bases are TGCGCCAGCAGCGGGACTAGCGGGGGGCCCTCCTACAATGAGCAGTTCTTC. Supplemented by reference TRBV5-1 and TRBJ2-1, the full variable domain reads KAGVTQTPRYLIKTRGQQVTLSCSPISGHRSVSWYQQTPGQGLQFLFEYFSETQRNKGNFPGRFSGRQFSNSRSEMNVSTLELGDSALYLCASSGTSGGPSYNEQFFGPGTRLTVL.

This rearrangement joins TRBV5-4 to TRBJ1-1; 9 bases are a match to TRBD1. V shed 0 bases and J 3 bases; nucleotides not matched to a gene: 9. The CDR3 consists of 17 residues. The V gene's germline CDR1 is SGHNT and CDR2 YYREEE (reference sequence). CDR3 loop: CASSLGQGGWTHTEAFF. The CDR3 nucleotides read TGTGCCAGCAGCTTGGGACAGGGGGGTTGGACGCACACTGAAGCTTTCTTT. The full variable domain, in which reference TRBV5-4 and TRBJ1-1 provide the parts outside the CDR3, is ETGVTQSPTHLIKTRGQQVTLRCSSQSGHNTVSWYQQALGQGPQFIFQYYREEENGRGNFPPRFSGLQFPNYSSELNVNALELDDSALYLCASSLGQGGWTHTEAFFGQGTRLTVV.

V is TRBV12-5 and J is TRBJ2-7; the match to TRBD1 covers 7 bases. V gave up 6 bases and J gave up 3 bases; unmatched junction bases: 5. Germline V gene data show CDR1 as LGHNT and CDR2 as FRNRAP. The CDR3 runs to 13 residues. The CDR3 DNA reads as TGTGCTAGTGGCCCGGGACAGTTCTACGAGCAGTACTTC. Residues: CASGPGQFYEQYF.

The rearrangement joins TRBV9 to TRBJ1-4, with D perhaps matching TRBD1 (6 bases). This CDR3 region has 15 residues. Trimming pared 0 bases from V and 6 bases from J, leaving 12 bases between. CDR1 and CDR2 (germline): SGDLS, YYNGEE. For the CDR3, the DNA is TGTGCCAGCAGCGTAGCCGGGGGGCGGGATGAAAAACTGTTTTTT. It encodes CASSVAGGRDEKLFF. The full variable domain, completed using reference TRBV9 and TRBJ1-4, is DSGVTQTPKHLITATGQRVTLRCSPRSGDLSVYWYQQSLDQGLQFLIQYYNGEERAKGNILERFSAQQFPDLHSELNLSSLELGDSALYFCASSVAGGRDEKLFFGSGTQLSVL.

The CDR3 bases are TGTGCCAGCAGCCGATCACAGGGGGCGATCTATGGTGTAACGTCACCCCTCCACTTT. It specifies CASSRSQGAIYGVTSPLHF. This rearrangement joins TRBV5-8 to TRBJ1-6, with TRBD1 identical over 9 bases. The CDR3 is 19 amino acids. Trimming took 4 bases from V and 10 from J; bases not matched to a gene: 21. In germline, CDR1 is SGHTS, CDR2 YDEGEE.

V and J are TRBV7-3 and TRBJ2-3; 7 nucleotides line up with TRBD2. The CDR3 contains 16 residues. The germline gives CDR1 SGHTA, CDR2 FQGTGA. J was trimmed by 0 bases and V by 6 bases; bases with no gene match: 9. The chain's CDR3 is CASRSRSGASTDTQYF. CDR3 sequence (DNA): TGTGCCAGCAGGTCCCGCAGCGGGGCGAGCACAGATACGCAGTATTTT.

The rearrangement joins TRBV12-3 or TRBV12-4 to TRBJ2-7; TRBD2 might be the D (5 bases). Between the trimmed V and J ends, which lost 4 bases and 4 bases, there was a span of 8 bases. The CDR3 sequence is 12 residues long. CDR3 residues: CASSSRGYEQYF. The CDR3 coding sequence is TGTGCCAGCAGTTCCCGGGGTTACGAGCAGTACTTC.